Listed here are 7 T cell receptor beta chains from one sample, sequenced in a study of OX40 agonist ivuxolimab in advanced cancers. The repertoire was sequenced with immunoSEQ multiplex PCR; TCRdb's copy has only in-frame clones and lacks some. The sample holds around 150,000 clones; under 95% are singletons and the top ten take roughly 1%. Sequences were derived from CD4+ or CD8+ T cells sorted from blood, sampled in a trial of the OX40 agonist ivuxolimab. The source is an adult with an advanced solid tumor such as melanoma, head and neck, liver or kidney cancer.

The V and J genes are TRBV27 and TRBJ2-7, with 11 bases that match TRBD2. The CDR3 runs to 19 residues. Germline V gene sequence: CDR1 MNHEY, CDR2 SMNVEV (reference sequence). After removal of 6 bases from V and 2 bases from J, the junction contained 18 bases not matched to a gene. CDR3 amino acids: CASRAITGLADYTTYEQYF. In DNA form, the CDR3 reads TGTGCCAGCAGAGCGATAACGGGACTAGCGGACTATACGACCTACGAGCAGTACTTC.

The rearrangement joins TRBV4-2 to TRBJ2-3; 9 bases align to TRBD2. The CDR3 length is 16 residues. Trimming removed 0 bases from V and 4 bases from J; junction bases left unmatched: 5. Per the germline V gene, CDR1 is LGHNA and CDR2 is YNFKEQ. CDR3 DNA sequence: TGTGCCAGCAGCCAAGAGGCGGGGGGGGGCGCAGATACGCAGTATTTT. Amino acids: CASSQEAGGGADTQYF.

In this sample, this clone turned up once. The CDR3 loop reads CAISSTGTSTDTQYF. CDR3 nucleotide sequence: TGTGCCATCAGCTCAACCGGGACTAGCACAGATACGCAGTATTTT. This chain links TRBV10-3 with TRBJ2-3; tentative D call: TRBD2 (6 bases). The CDR3 contains 15 residues. Germline values: CDR1 ENHRY, CDR2 SYGVKD. V lost 6 bases to trimming and J lost 0 bases, with 13 bases between them.

This sequence joins TRBV27 and TRBJ1-3; 7 bases map to TRBD1. This CDR3 is built from 14 residues. V gave up 5 bases and J gave up 3 bases; unmatched junction bases: 4. Germline V gene lookup returns CDR1 MNHEY and CDR2 SMNVEV (reference sequence). The CDR3 loop reads CASSQGDSGNTIYF. The DNA for the CDR3 is TGTGCCAGCAGTCAAGGGGACAGTGGAAACACCATATATTTT.

V usage is TRBV19 and J usage is TRBJ2-7, with 10 bases matching TRBD1. Germline-derived CDR1 and CDR2 are LNHDA and SQIVND (reference sequence). Unmatched junction bases numbered 16, after V lost 5 bases and J lost 3 bases. This CDR3 spans 18 amino acids. The CDR3 protein is CASSVGTGDQKDLYEQYF. The CDR3 coding sequence is TGTGCCAGTAGTGTGGGGACAGGGGACCAGAAGGATCTCTACGAGCAGTACTTC.

This sequence joins TRBV28 and TRBJ2-7; D remains unclear. V gave up 5 bases and J gave up 4 bases, with 6 bases separating them. The CDR3 loop spans 11 amino acids. In germline, CDR1 is MDHEN, CDR2 SYDVKM. The CDR3 nucleotides read TGTGCCAGCAGTCCAAAATACGAGCAGTACTTC. This translates into CASSPKYEQYF.

A word on this clone: A junction boundary mismatches the germline segment, possibly from a read error. The genes are TRBV11-3 and TRBJ1-1; 9 bases fit TRBD1. Germline CDR1 and CDR2: SGHNT and YENEEA. The length of the CDR3 is 16 residues. The CDR3, as DNA: TGTGCCGGCAGCCCGGGGACAGGGCGCGGGAACACTGAAGCTTTCTTT. It codes for CAGSPGTGRGNTEAFF.